What follows are 32 T cell receptor beta chains derived from one specimen sequenced in a study of T cell responses to AZD1222 COVID-19 vaccine. Using immunoSEQ multiplex PCR, the repertoire was profiled, and TCRdb retains in-frame clones only, with some absent. The repertoire holds approximately 130,000 clones, 80% to 90% seen once, with over 9% in the top ten. The sample was peripheral blood, taken 28 days after the second AZD1222 dose. Receptors originate from an adult who received the AZD1222 COVID-19 vaccine.

This chain uses TRBV18 with TRBJ2-5; TRBD2 matches at 7 bases. Looked up from germline, CDR1 is KGHSH and CDR2 is LQKENI. Trimming cost V 2 bases and J 4 bases; bases outside gene matches: 7. The CDR3 consists of 15 residues. The CDR3 reads CASSPTGGSAETQYF. CDR3 nucleotide sequence: TGTGCCAGCTCACCAACGGGGGGTAGTGCAGAGACCCAGTACTTC.

The DNA of the CDR3 is TGTGCCAGTAGTATCTTCACAGACTATGGCTACACCTTC. Translating it yields CASSIFTDYGYTF. The V call is TRBV19, the J call TRBJ1-2; the D is unclear. The ends were cut back, 3 bases at V and 3 bases at J, with 8 bases in the middle. This CDR3 is 13 amino acids long. Germline assignment: CDR1 LNHDA and CDR2 SQIVND (reference sequence). Variable domain in full (rest from reference TRBV19 and TRBJ1-2): DGGITQSPKYLFRKEGQNVTLSCEQNLNHDAMYWYRQDPGQGLRLIYYSQIVNDFQKGDIAEGYSVSREKKESFPLTVTSAQKNPTAFYLCASSIFTDYGYTFGSGTRLTVV.

The rearrangement joins TRBV30 to TRBJ2-5; 8 bases fit TRBD1. Germline V gives CDR1 GTSNPN, CDR2 SVGIG (reference sequence). This CDR3 has 13 amino acids. J was trimmed by 5 bases and V by 4 bases; bases with no gene match: 6. CDR3 DNA sequence: TGTGCCTGGATCAGGGGGCCTGGGGAGACCCAGTACTTC. Its protein is CAWIRGPGETQYF.

The chain couples TRBV6-5 to TRBJ2-7; tentatively, D is TRBD2 (6 bases). Per germline, CDR1 MNHEY and CDR2 SVGAGI. V gave up 6 bases and J gave up 2 bases, with 17 bases separating them. This CDR3 is built from 15 residues. The CDR3 bases are TGTGCCAGCAGACCTGGGGGGATAGCGGCCTACGAGCAGTACTTC. This gives the protein CASRPGGIAAYEQYF.

This clone was found once. The J gene is TRBJ1-1, the V gene TRBV15; TRBD1 is a possible D gene (6 bases). Germline V gene lookup returns CDR1 LNHNV and CDR2 YYDKDF (reference sequence). This CDR3 contains 15 residues. The V gene lost 5 bases and the J gene lost 0 bases, with 13 bases spanning the gap. This CDR3 reads CATSGLDSVNTEAFF. The CDR3 region has the DNA TGTGCCACCAGCGGCCTGGACAGTGTGAACACTGAAGCTTTCTTT.

V usage is TRBV4-2 and J usage is TRBJ1-1; no clear D. Germline V gene lookup returns CDR1 LGHNA and CDR2 YNFKEQ. Trimming cost V 4 bases and J 0 bases, with 9 bases left between them. The CDR3 consists of 14 residues. Here the CDR3 DNA reads TGTGCCAGCAGCCGGGCGGAAGTGAACACTGAAGCTTTCTTT. Protein sequence: CASSRAEVNTEAFF.

The chain is built from TRBV5-4 and TRBJ2-1; unclear D gene. V lost 7 bases, J lost 3 bases, and 11 bases lay in between. Germline values: CDR1 SGHNT, CDR2 YYREEE (reference sequence). This CDR3 spans 13 amino acids. CDR3 coding DNA: TGTGCCAGCCACAAGCAATACTACAATGAGCAGTTCTTC. Translated: CASHKQYYNEQFF.

Only one count was recorded for this clone. The chain combines TRBV11-2 with TRBJ1-1, with no clear D. Germline assignment: CDR1 SGHAT and CDR2 FQNNGV. Trimming shortened V by 3 bases and J by 1 base, and 6 bases separated the two germline ends. The CDR3 covers 13 residues. CDR3 region: CASSFSENTEAFF. The CDR3 nucleotides are TGTGCCAGCAGCTTCTCAGAGAACACTGAAGCTTTCTTT.

The V gene is TRBV19, the J gene TRBJ1-1; weak D call: TRBD1 (6 bases). The CDR3 runs 14 residues. CDR1 is LNHDA, CDR2 SQIVND, per germline (reference sequence). Trimming cost V 4 bases and J 5 bases, with 14 bases left between them. The CDR3 sequence: CASSTHREETEAFF. CDR3 DNA sequence: TGTGCCAGTAGTACCCACAGGGAGGAGACTGAAGCTTTCTTT.

The chain couples TRBV27 to TRBJ1-3; D might be TRBD1 (6 bases). CDR1 and CDR2 from the germline V gene are MNHEY and SMNVEV (reference sequence). V was cut by 10 bases and J by 1 base, with 11 bases left in between. The CDR3 runs 13 residues. The CDR3 DNA follows: TGTGCCACCAAGGGGGGGTCTGGAAACACCATATATTTT. It is translated as CATKGGSGNTIYF.

The chain recombines TRBV4-2 with TRBJ2-3; 7 nucleotides agree with TRBD2. The junction had 11 bases not matched to a gene; V was cut back by 4 bases and J by 1 base. The CDR3 extends over 17 amino acids. Germline values: CDR1 LGHNA, CDR2 YNFKEQ. CDR3 nucleotides: TGTGCCAGCAGCCCTACACCGGGGGGACCTGGCACAGATACGCAGTATTTT. Residues: CASSPTPGGPGTDTQYF.

The V and J genes are TRBV4-1 and TRBJ1-4; D unclear. Trimming stripped 1 base from V and 5 bases from J, with 8 bases between. Germline V gene sequence: CDR1 MGHRA, CDR2 YSYEKL. This CDR3 comprises 14 residues. CDR3 sequence (DNA): TGCGCCAGCAGCCAAGTTGGACTGAATGAAAAACTGTTTTTT. This sequence encodes CASSQVGLNEKLFF.

The rearrangement joins TRBV5-5 to TRBJ2-7; no reliable D call. V lost 1 base and J lost 5, with 4 bases in between. The CDR3 is 11 residues long. Germline-derived CDR1 and CDR2 are SGHKS and YYEKEE (reference sequence). This CDR3 is CASSLWDEQYF. The DNA of the CDR3 is TGTGCCAGCAGCTTGTGGGACGAGCAGTACTTC.

In this sample, this clone turned up many times. J is TRBJ2-7 and V is TRBV27, with D perhaps TRBD2 (5 bases). Trimming pared 6 bases from V and 5 bases from J, leaving 23 bases between. Per germline, CDR1 MNHEY and CDR2 SMNVEV (reference sequence). The CDR3 extends over 16 amino acids. Here the CDR3 reads CASSQDYPSLRDEQYF. The CDR3 coding sequence is TGTGCCAGCAGCCAGGATTACCCGTCCTTGAGGGACGAGCAGTACTTC.

This chain's CDR3 is CASSHAGTSHEHEQYF. The CDR3 nucleotides read TGTGCCAGCAGCCATGCCGGGACTAGCCACGAGCACGAGCAGTACTTC. This chain uses TRBV4-2 with TRBJ2-7; 9 nucleotides line up with TRBD2. CDR3 length: 16 residues. Germline V gene lookup returns CDR1 LGHNA and CDR2 YNFKEQ. The junction had 11 bases not matched to a gene; V was cut back by 3 bases and J by 5 bases.

CDR3 sequence reads: CASSQRTGTGDNEQFF. The CDR3 DNA reads as TGTGCCAGCAGCCAGCGGACAGGGACGGGTGACAATGAGCAGTTCTTC. The V and J genes are TRBV4-2 and TRBJ2-1; 8 bases line up with TRBD1. The germline gives CDR1 LGHNA, CDR2 YNFKEQ. The ends lost 3 bases at V and 5 bases at J; junction bases unmatched: 9. The CDR3 is 16 residues long.

The rearrangement uses TRBV3-1 (or the pseudogene TRBV3-2) and TRBJ1-5; TRBD1 matches 9 bases. The ends lost 1 base at V and 5 bases at J; junction bases unmatched: 3. The germline gives CDR1 LGHDT, CDR2 YNNKEL (reference sequence). This CDR3 spans 15 amino acids. The CDR3: CASSQGTGADQPQHF. The CDR3 DNA follows: TGTGCCAGCAGCCAAGGGACAGGGGCCGATCAGCCCCAGCATTTT.

V gene TRBV5-1 combines with J gene TRBJ2-5; 9 bases map to TRBD1. The CDR3 is 16 residues long. Germline V gene data show CDR1 as SGHRS and CDR2 as YFSETQ. J gave up 1 base and V 0 bases, and 4 bases lay outside the gene matches. The CDR3 DNA follows: TGCGCCAGCAGCTTGGCCGGGACAGGGTCCCAAGAGACCCAGTACTTC. Its translation is CASSLAGTGSQETQYF.

The rearrangement links TRBV13 to TRBJ2-3, with 10 bases aligning to TRBD1. Germline-derived CDR1 and CDR2 are PRHDT and FYEKMQ (reference sequence). The CDR3 runs to 13 residues. The J segment lost 3 bases and the V segment lost 7 bases, leaving 1 base of the junction unmatched. CDR3 in DNA: TGTGCCAGCAAGGGACAGGGGACAGATACGCAGTATTTT. This translates into CASKGQGTDTQYF.

By share of the sample, this clone is medium-sized. V gene TRBV3-1 (or the pseudogene TRBV3-2) combines with J gene TRBJ2-5; D is perhaps TRBD2 (6 bases). CDR1 and CDR2 (germline): LGHDT, YNNKEL (reference sequence). The V and J ends lost 8 bases and 8 bases respectively, with 18 bases between them. The CDR3 totals 13 residues. The CDR3, as DNA: TGTGCCAGCCGGGCCGGGACTCCCCCAACCCAGTACTTC. Translating gives CASRAGTPPTQYF.

The chain has TRBV27 and TRBJ1-1, with TRBD1 matching 9 bases. The trim removed 0 bases at V and 6 bases at J, leaving 8 bases unmatched. The V gene's germline CDR1 is MNHEY and CDR2 SMNVEV (reference sequence). This CDR3 spans 16 amino acids. CDR3 residues: CASSLSAGTGNPEAFF. CDR3 nucleotides: TGTGCCAGCAGTTTATCAGCCGGGACAGGGAATCCTGAAGCTTTCTTT.

V usage is TRBV15 and J usage is TRBJ1-1; TRBD1 agrees at 10 bases. Trimming cost V 1 base and J 3 bases; bases outside gene matches: 8. CDR3 length equals 17 residues. CDR1 is LNHNV, CDR2 YYDKDF, per germline (reference sequence). The CDR3 here is CATSRGDRGRRYTEAFF. The CDR3, as DNA: TGTGCCACCAGCAGAGGGGACAGGGGCAGAAGATACACTGAAGCTTTCTTT.

The chain combines TRBV4-2 with TRBJ2-2, with 7 bases matching TRBD1. CDR1 LGHNA and CDR2 YNFKEQ come from the germline V gene. The CDR3 length is 15 residues. With 1 base clipped from V and 1 base from J, the junction kept 0 bases outside the gene matches. The CDR3 region is CASSQGTGNTGELFF. For the CDR3, the DNA is TGTGCCAGCAGCCAAGGGACAGGGAACACCGGGGAGCTGTTTTTT.

The rearrangement joins TRBV6-5 to TRBJ1-3; the D gene is possibly TRBD1 (5 bases). This CDR3 comprises 14 residues. Trimming left V 7 bases short and J 1 base short, with 11 bases between. Germline V gives CDR1 MNHEY, CDR2 SVGAGI. The CDR3 spells CASTWGPSGNTIYF. The DNA for the CDR3 is TGTGCCAGCACCTGGGGACCATCTGGAAACACCATATATTTT.

The chain uses TRBV7-2 and TRBJ2-4; tentatively, D is TRBD1 or TRBD2 (5 bases each). The length of the CDR3 is 18 residues. Germline values: CDR1 SGHTA, CDR2 FQGNSA. V was clipped by 4 bases and J by 0 bases, with 19 bases between them. The CDR3 sequence is CASSSLLGAGLAKNIQYF. The CDR3 bases are TGTGCCAGCAGCTCCTTACTAGGGGCAGGGCTAGCCAAAAACATTCAGTACTTC. Looking up the rest from reference TRBV7-2 and TRBJ2-4 gives the full variable domain: GAGVSQSPSNKVTEKGKDVELRCDPISGHTALYWYRQSLGQGLEFLIYFQGNSAPDKSGLPSDRFSAERTGGSVSTLTIQRTQQEDSAVYLCASSSLLGAGLAKNIQYFGAGTRLSVL.

The chain uses TRBV5-1 and TRBJ2-5, with TRBD2 as a possible D gene (6 bases). Germline V lookup: CDR1 SGHRS, CDR2 YFSETQ. V gave up 1 base and J gave up 5 bases, with 15 bases separating them. CDR3 length equals 15 residues. The CDR3 protein is CASSLSGDWWETQYF. The CDR3 DNA follows: TGCGCCAGCAGCTTGTCGGGGGATTGGTGGGAGACCCAGTACTTC. Combining the CDR3 with reference TRBV5-1 and TRBJ2-5 gives the whole variable domain KAGVTQTPRYLIKTRGQQVTLSCSPISGHRSVSWYQQTPGQGLQFLFEYFSETQRNKGNFPGRFSGRQFSNSRSEMNVSTLELGDSALYLCASSLSGDWWETQYFGPGTRLLVL.

Here the CDR3 DNA reads TGTGCCAGCAGCTTAGCCCTAGCTAGCGGGAGGTCGCAGTTCTTC. As protein: CASSLALASGRSQFF. V gene TRBV7-2 combines with J gene TRBJ2-1; 11 nucleotides align to TRBD2. Trimming took 0 bases from V and 12 from J; bases not matched to a gene: 7. Germline CDR1 and CDR2: SGHTA and FQGNSA. This CDR3 is 15 amino acids long.

DNA of the CDR3: TGTGCCAGCAGCTCTATTGGACAGGGAGGCTACACCTTC. It translates to CASSSIGQGGYTF. The V gene is TRBV7-2, the J gene TRBJ1-2, with 8 bases that match TRBD1. The trim removed 4 bases at V and 8 bases at J, leaving 6 bases unmatched. Germline V lookup: CDR1 SGHTA, CDR2 FQGNSA. CDR3 length: 13 amino acids.

The gene calls are TRBV7-9 and TRBJ1-3, with D unresolved. Germline CDR1 reads SEHNR; CDR2 reads FQNEAQ (reference sequence). The CDR3 runs to 14 residues. Trimming left V 5 bases short and J 2 bases short, with 10 bases between. The CDR3 nucleotides are TGTGCCAGCAGCCCTGGGTCAACTGGAAACACCATATATTTT. Protein product: CASSPGSTGNTIYF.

The gene calls are TRBV4-1 and TRBJ2-1, with D maybe TRBD1 (6 bases). V gave up 4 bases and J gave up 1 base, with 17 bases separating them. CDR1 MGHRA and CDR2 YSYEKL come from the germline V gene. The CDR3 length is 17 residues. The CDR3 is CASSPMGAASSYNEQFF. For the CDR3, the DNA is TGCGCCAGCAGCCCCATGGGGGCGGCCTCTTCCTACAATGAGCAGTTCTTC.

V and J are TRBV18 and TRBJ1-2; TRBD1 agrees at 9 bases. The CDR3 consists of 13 residues. Germline CDR1 reads KGHSH; CDR2 reads LQKENI. Germline trimming cut 3 bases from V and 8 bases from J; bases unmatched to any gene: 4. The CDR3 sequence is CASSPGTGFGYTF. Here the CDR3 DNA reads TGTGCCAGCTCACCCGGGACAGGGTTCGGCTACACCTTC.

This sequence joins TRBV11-2 and TRBJ1-5; no clear D. This CDR3 spans 13 amino acids. The germline V and J ends were trimmed by 2 bases and 7 bases, with 9 bases remaining between them. Germline values: CDR1 SGHAT, CDR2 FQNNGV. CDR3 DNA sequence: TGTGCCAGCAGCTTAAACGACGGCCAGCCCCAGCATTTT. Amino acid sequence: CASSLNDGQPQHF.